This T cell receptor beta chain was sequenced during a study of blood T cells in healthy people across ages. Combining a sample-barcoded 5' primer with a J-beta primer mix, a second PCR ran for 7 to 11 cycles. Each cDNA was tagged by a template-switch adaptor containing 12 random nucleotides. Each CDR3 protein gets one entry after TCRdb re-called the 5' RACE reads with MiXCR. The sample has 1.5 million to 2 million distinct CDR3 sequences, approximately 39% seen once. This CDR3 contains 15 residues. CDR1 is DFQATT and CDR2 is SNEGSKA in the germline V gene (reference sequence). J was trimmed by 4 bases and V by 3 bases; bases with no gene match: 11.

The sample comprised blood. The genes are TRBV20-1 and TRBJ1-1; 7 bases are a match to TRBD1. This TCR derives from a human donor in good health. CDR3 protein: CSAREIQGRATEAFF. As DNA, the CDR3 is TGCAGTGCTAGGGAAATACAGGGGAGGGCCACTGAAGCTTTCTTT.